Sequencing of this T cell receptor beta chain was carried out in a study of T cells in Graves' hyperthyroidism and ophthalmopathy. Hyperthyroidism patients were newly diagnosed, had disease duration under 2 months, and were aged 18 to 65 years. In germline, CDR1 is SNHLY, CDR2 FYNNEI. The CDR3 has 13 residues. The V end lost 6 bases, the J end lost 10 bases, and 15 bases lay between the germline ends. It was RNA transcripts that yielded the amplified TCR beta CDR3 regions. The HTBI set primed first-round TCR CDR3 RT-PCR. TCRdb itself ran the multiplex PCR reads through MiXCR, one entry per CDR3 protein. The sample includes hundreds of thousands of distinct CDR3 sequences, 18% seen only once; the top ten take 16%. This clonotype appeared a few times.

This sequence originates from a woman aged 45 to 65 with Graves' hyperthyroidism that later progressed to Graves' ophthalmopathy. The rearrangement links TRBV2 to TRBJ1-4; the D gene is possibly TRBD1 (5 bases). Material for sequencing was blood. DNA of the CDR3: TGTGCCAGCAGCCTCCGGGACCCCGGAAAACTGTTTTTT. As protein: CASSLRDPGKLFF. Filled out from reference TRBV2 and TRBJ1-4, the complete variable domain reads EPEVTQTPSHQVTQMGQEVILRCVPISNHLYFYWYRQILGQKVEFLVSFYNNEISEKSEIFDDQFSVERPDGSNFTLKIRSTKLEDSAMYFCASSLRDPGKLFFGSGTQLSVL.